A selection of T cell receptor beta chains follows, all from one sample in a study of CD8 T cells in ankylosing spondylitis. TCRdb reanalysed the 5' RACE reads using MiXCR and keeps one entry per CDR3 protein. The data contain 700,000 or so distinct CDR3 sequences, 19% of them singletons. The sequencing sample was made of blood, either unsorted or a sorted T cell fraction (not recorded which). The receptors here all came from a male donor with ankylosing spondylitis. Each CDR3 is given without its conserved first and last residue. Each record gives: CDR3 length, J gene, V gene, clone size, CDR3 protein. Some rows have no size entry. The others give once, few or many, or a class for an expanded clone.

cdr3_length: 13; j_call: TRBJ2-3; v_call: TRBV24-1; clone_size: few; cdr3_aa: ATSDSRQVPNTQY
cdr3_length: 13; j_call: TRBJ2-2; v_call: TRBV10-3; clone_size: -; cdr3_aa: AISESQLNTGELF
cdr3_length: 14; j_call: TRBJ2-4; v_call: TRBV7-9; clone_size: -; cdr3_aa: ASSSPRGAAKNIQY
cdr3_length: 14; j_call: TRBJ2-3; v_call: TRBV29-1; clone_size: -; cdr3_aa: SVEDDREEGADTQY
cdr3_length: 14; j_call: TRBJ2-2; v_call: TRBV12-3/TRBV12-4; clone_size: many; cdr3_aa: ASSSTLGGGPGELF
cdr3_length: 10; j_call: TRBJ1-1; v_call: TRBV10-3; clone_size: many; cdr3_aa: AISESGLEAF
cdr3_length: 12; j_call: TRBJ1-1; v_call: TRBV27; clone_size: -; cdr3_aa: ASSFRQANTEAF
cdr3_length: 15; j_call: TRBJ2-6; v_call: TRBV6-5; clone_size: few; cdr3_aa: ASSYSAGRPGANVLT
cdr3_length: 12; j_call: TRBJ1-4; v_call: TRBV5-1; clone_size: once; cdr3_aa: ASSLEAGNEKLF
cdr3_length: 13; j_call: TRBJ2-2; v_call: TRBV9; clone_size: few; cdr3_aa: ASGKAGDLSGELF
cdr3_length: 13; j_call: TRBJ1-1; v_call: TRBV20-1; clone_size: -; cdr3_aa: SAPIGQGLNTEAF
cdr3_length: 14; j_call: TRBJ2-2; v_call: TRBV3-1; clone_size: few; cdr3_aa: ASSQKGVFWTGELF
cdr3_length: 13; j_call: TRBJ2-5; v_call: TRBV15; clone_size: -; cdr3_aa: ATSSENSRVETQY
cdr3_length: 10; j_call: TRBJ1-1; v_call: TRBV29-1; clone_size: few; cdr3_aa: SADGFNTEAF
cdr3_length: 13; j_call: TRBJ1-6; v_call: TRBV7-6; clone_size: -; cdr3_aa: ASSLVQGDVSPLH
cdr3_length: 14; j_call: TRBJ1-5; v_call: TRBV7-2; clone_size: few; cdr3_aa: ASSLGTGDSNQPQH
cdr3_length: 14; j_call: TRBJ2-2; v_call: TRBV4-1; clone_size: -; cdr3_aa: ASSQQGARDTGELF
cdr3_length: 11; j_call: TRBJ2-7; v_call: TRBV20-1; clone_size: -; cdr3_aa: SATPGHSYEQY
cdr3_length: 13; j_call: TRBJ2-2; v_call: TRBV4-3; clone_size: -; cdr3_aa: ASSQDQGSTGELF
cdr3_length: 12; j_call: TRBJ2-4; v_call: TRBV7-9; clone_size: few; cdr3_aa: ASSFPGAKNIQY
cdr3_length: 12; j_call: TRBJ2-2; v_call: TRBV9; clone_size: many; cdr3_aa: ASSSGEGTGELF
cdr3_length: 14; j_call: TRBJ2-7; v_call: TRBV4-1; clone_size: few; cdr3_aa: ASSQLTSGPSYEQY
cdr3_length: 10; j_call: TRBJ1-2; v_call: TRBV10-3; clone_size: -; cdr3_aa: AIRSGEYGYT
cdr3_length: 15; j_call: TRBJ2-7; v_call: TRBV21-1; clone_size: -; cdr3_aa: ASSTRLGGAVSYEQY
cdr3_length: 11; j_call: TRBJ2-2; v_call: TRBV12-3/TRBV12-4; clone_size: few; cdr3_aa: ASRPRLTGELF
cdr3_length: 12; j_call: TRBJ1-5; v_call: TRBV6-5; clone_size: -; cdr3_aa: ASSYRSSNQPQH
cdr3_length: 15; j_call: TRBJ1-4; v_call: TRBV6-5; clone_size: -; cdr3_aa: ASSYKKPGQRNEKLF
cdr3_length: 11; j_call: TRBJ2-4; v_call: TRBV10-3; clone_size: few; cdr3_aa: AISDWEKNIQY
cdr3_length: 12; j_call: TRBJ2-1; v_call: TRBV12-3/TRBV12-4; clone_size: -; cdr3_aa: ASSRETLDNEQF
cdr3_length: 13; j_call: TRBJ1-6; v_call: TRBV4-2; clone_size: few; cdr3_aa: ASSQEVSTGSSLH
cdr3_length: 14; j_call: TRBJ1-2; v_call: TRBV6-5; clone_size: -; cdr3_aa: ASSYKGGGSGYGYT
cdr3_length: 13; j_call: TRBJ1-3; v_call: TRBV4-2; clone_size: -; cdr3_aa: ASSQEFTGGNTIY
cdr3_length: 11; j_call: TRBJ1-1; v_call: TRBV12-3/TRBV12-4; clone_size: -; cdr3_aa: ASSLEADTEAF
cdr3_length: 11; j_call: TRBJ1-2; v_call: TRBV7-3; clone_size: few; cdr3_aa: ASGWLTAYGYT
cdr3_length: 14; j_call: TRBJ2-1; v_call: TRBV7-6; clone_size: few; cdr3_aa: ASSSVGLAVVGEQF
cdr3_length: 13; j_call: TRBJ1-2; v_call: TRBV5-1; clone_size: -; cdr3_aa: ASSGDLTGGSGYT
cdr3_length: 13; j_call: TRBJ2-2; v_call: TRBV7-3; clone_size: -; cdr3_aa: ASSLTSVDTGELF
cdr3_length: 14; j_call: TRBJ1-1; v_call: TRBV4-2; clone_size: -; cdr3_aa: ASSQAIPGADTEAF
cdr3_length: 14; j_call: TRBJ1-6; v_call: TRBV5-1; clone_size: few; cdr3_aa: ASSWGSSTYNSPLH
cdr3_length: 12; j_call: TRBJ1-1; v_call: TRBV7-9; clone_size: -; cdr3_aa: ASSWGQENTEAF
cdr3_length: 10; j_call: TRBJ1-2; v_call: TRBV7-9; clone_size: -; cdr3_aa: ASSRAIYGYT
cdr3_length: 17; j_call: TRBJ2-2; v_call: TRBV28; clone_size: few; cdr3_aa: ASSHKPGTSGRGTGELF
cdr3_length: 13; j_call: TRBJ2-2; v_call: TRBV19; clone_size: few; cdr3_aa: ASSIPGRWPGELF
cdr3_length: 9; j_call: TRBJ2-7; v_call: TRBV20-1; clone_size: -; cdr3_aa: SARTGELKI
cdr3_length: 9; j_call: TRBJ1-3; v_call: TRBV20-1; clone_size: few; cdr3_aa: SAEGPQAIY
cdr3_length: 13; j_call: TRBJ1-1; v_call: TRBV5-1; clone_size: -; cdr3_aa: ASSPGPPLNTEAF
cdr3_length: 13; j_call: TRBJ2-3; v_call: TRBV29-1; clone_size: -; cdr3_aa: SVEDVGPDPDTQY
cdr3_length: 12; j_call: TRBJ2-2; v_call: TRBV3-1; clone_size: -; cdr3_aa: ASSMGLNTGELF
cdr3_length: 13; j_call: TRBJ2-4; v_call: TRBV25-1; clone_size: -; cdr3_aa: ASSEPGLAGDIQY
cdr3_length: 12; j_call: TRBJ2-7; v_call: TRBV4-1; clone_size: -; cdr3_aa: ASSQESDARSLY
cdr3_length: 12; j_call: TRBJ2-7; v_call: TRBV27; clone_size: few; cdr3_aa: AIPRAPGAYEQY
cdr3_length: 16; j_call: TRBJ2-5; v_call: TRBV2; clone_size: few; cdr3_aa: ASSEMWSGRADQETQY
cdr3_length: 10; j_call: TRBJ2-7; v_call: TRBV6-1; clone_size: -; cdr3_aa: ASRGTSGEQY
cdr3_length: 14; j_call: TRBJ1-6; v_call: TRBV3-1; clone_size: many; cdr3_aa: ASSPEHYLGSSPLH
cdr3_length: 11; j_call: TRBJ1-1; v_call: TRBV29-1; clone_size: -; cdr3_aa: SVATGKNTEAF
cdr3_length: 13; j_call: TRBJ2-3; v_call: TRBV6-1; clone_size: many; cdr3_aa: ASSLSGGATDTQY
cdr3_length: 15; j_call: TRBJ1-6; v_call: TRBV27; clone_size: -; cdr3_aa: ASTRLSGQTYNSPLH
cdr3_length: 12; j_call: TRBJ2-1; v_call: TRBV15; clone_size: few; cdr3_aa: ATSEPAFLNEQF
cdr3_length: 14; j_call: TRBJ2-5; v_call: TRBV5-1; clone_size: few; cdr3_aa: ASSLGGQGIQETQY
cdr3_length: 11; j_call: TRBJ2-7; v_call: TRBV7-9; clone_size: -; cdr3_aa: ASSFGGSDEQY